This T cell receptor (beta chain) was sequenced during a study of T cell responses to AZD1222 COVID-19 vaccine. The study's findings and limits: Two AZD1222 doses significantly raised spike-specific TCR breadth and depth over controls. After the peak T cell response, and only then, were repertoires sampled. Targeting of unmutated variant regions was reportedly seen in nearly half of spike-specific TCRs.

The CDR3 covers 14 residues. Germline V lookup: CDR1 MDHEN, CDR2 SYDVKM. Trimming cost V 5 bases and J 2 bases; bases outside gene matches: 5. Comment on this clone: Its target is unknown.

Repertoires were generated with immunoSEQ multiplex PCR, while TCRdb's copy carries only in-frame clones and drops some. The sample holds about 150,000 clones, roughly 85% seen once. This chain joins TRBV28 and TRBJ2-7; 8 nucleotides match TRBD2. The receptor's source is an adult who received the MenACWY meningococcal vaccine as a control. Sample: peripheral blood, taken 28 days after the second dose of the MenACWY control vaccine. The CDR3 is CASSNSGTPYEQYF. The DNA for the CDR3 is TGTGCCAGCAGTAATAGCGGGACTCCCTACGAGCAGTACTTC.